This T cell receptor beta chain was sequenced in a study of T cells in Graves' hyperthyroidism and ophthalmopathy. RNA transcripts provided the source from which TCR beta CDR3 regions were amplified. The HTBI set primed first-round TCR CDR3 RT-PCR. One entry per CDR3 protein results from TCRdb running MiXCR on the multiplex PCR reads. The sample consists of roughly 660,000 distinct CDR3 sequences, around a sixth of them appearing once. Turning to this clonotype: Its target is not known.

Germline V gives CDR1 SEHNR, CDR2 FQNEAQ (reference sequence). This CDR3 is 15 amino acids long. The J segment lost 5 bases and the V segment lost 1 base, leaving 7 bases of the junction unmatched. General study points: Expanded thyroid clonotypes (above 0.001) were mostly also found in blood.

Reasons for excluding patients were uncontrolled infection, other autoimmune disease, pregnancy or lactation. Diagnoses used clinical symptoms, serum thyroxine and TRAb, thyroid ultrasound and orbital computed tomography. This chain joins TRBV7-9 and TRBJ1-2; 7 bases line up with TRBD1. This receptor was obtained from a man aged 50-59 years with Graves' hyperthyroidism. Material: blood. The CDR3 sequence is CASSLGDRPSYGYTF. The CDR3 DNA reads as TGTGCCAGCAGCTTAGGGGACAGACCTTCTTATGGCTACACCTTC.